This T cell receptor (beta chain) was observed in a study of human T cells and chemical hapten exposure. TCRdb used MiXCR to reprocess the RACE reads, holding one entry per CDR3 protein. The profile shows around 67,000 distinct CDR3 sequences, over 6.5% of them singletons. This clonotype came up a few times. V lost 0 bases to trimming and J lost 8 bases, with 16 bases between them. Germline V gene sequence: CDR1 MNHEY, CDR2 SVGAGI. This CDR3 region has 15 residues. Time point here: patch test 2, 6 weeks after DPC sensitization. The treatment is: therapeutic diphenylcyclopropenone sensitization with weekly scalp DPC.

The V gene is TRBV6-5, the J gene TRBJ1-2; D is possibly TRBD1 (5 bases). This clonotype originated in a woman in her forties or fifties with alopecia areata. Some clones in this sample may be carry-over from other donors' samples. The sample here was whole blood, taken in connection with sensitization to the hapten diphenylcyclopropenone (DPC). The CDR3 region is CASSYSPGSGGGYTF. The DNA for the CDR3 is TGTGCCAGCAGTTACTCACCGGGTTCGGGGGGAGGCTACACCTTC.